The sequence of this T cell receptor (beta chain) was determined in a study of early T cells in non-severe SARS-CoV-2 infection. In the study overall: Whole-blood bulk RNA, unsorted, was sequenced, and chains were unpaired.

This clonotype was seen many times. Attached unique molecular identifiers marked individual cDNA molecules. Each CDR3 protein is one row after TCRdb ran MiXCR on the 5' RACE reads. The data hold under 85,000 distinct CDR3 sequences, with more than 4% observed a single time. This receptor was obtained from an adult who was a healthcare worker with PCR-confirmed SARS-CoV-2 infection or an uninfected control (not recorded which). This specimen consisted of whole blood, obtained at baseline.

CDR3 loop: CASSLVGSPRSSGNTIYF. CDR3 in DNA: TGTGCCAGCAGCTTAGTCGGGAGTCCAAGGAGTTCTGGAAACACCATATATTTT. V usage is TRBV7-9 and J usage is TRBJ1-3; D is ambiguous. CDR3 length: 18 amino acids. The V gene's germline CDR1 is SEHNR and CDR2 FQNEAQ (reference sequence). Trimming removed 1 base at V and 1 base at J, with 17 bases between.